This TCR beta chain was recovered during a study of blood T cell repertoires in COVID-19. Study at large: COVID-19 samples from acute and convalescent phases originated in the United States, Italy and Spain.

Per the authors' pipeline: Nucleated cell number was recorded as an estimate derived from reference gene primer amplification. TCRdb keeps only in-frame clones here, not all; method: immunoSEQ multiplex PCR. V, J and clone size are those of that table, while D and trimming were read from the DNA. The data show about 69,000 clones, nearly 90% seen once. The length of the CDR3 is 13 residues. The J segment lost 11 bases and the V segment lost 4 bases, leaving 10 bases of the junction unmatched. Per germline, CDR1 SGHDN and CDR2 FVKESK. Sequencing was performed on peripheral blood. This sequence originates from a middle-aged man with acute or convalescent COVID-19. V usage is TRBV14 and J usage is TRBJ1-2; TRBD1 agrees at 7 bases. The CDR3: CASSPIRQGWYTF. The CDR3, as DNA: TGTGCCAGCAGCCCGATTCGACAGGGATGGTACACCTTC.